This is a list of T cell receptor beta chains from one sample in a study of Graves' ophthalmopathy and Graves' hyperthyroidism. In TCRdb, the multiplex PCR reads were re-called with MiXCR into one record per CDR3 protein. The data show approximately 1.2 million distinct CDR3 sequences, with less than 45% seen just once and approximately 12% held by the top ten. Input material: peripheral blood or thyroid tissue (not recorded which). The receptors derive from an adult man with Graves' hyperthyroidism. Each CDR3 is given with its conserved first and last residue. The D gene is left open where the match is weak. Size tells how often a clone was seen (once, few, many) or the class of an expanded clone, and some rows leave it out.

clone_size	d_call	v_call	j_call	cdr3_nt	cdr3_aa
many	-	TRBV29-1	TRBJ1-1	TGCAGCGTTGGGCAGGGAATCACTGAAGCTTTCTTT	CSVGQGITEAFF
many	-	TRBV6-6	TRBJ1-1	TGTGCCAGCAACAAAAGACAGAACACTGAAGCTTTCTTT	CASNKRQNTEAFF
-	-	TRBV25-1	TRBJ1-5	TGCGCCAGCAGCCCGTTTGCAGGACGGAATCAGCCCCAGCATTTT	CASSPFAGRNQPQHF
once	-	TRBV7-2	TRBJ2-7	TGTGCCAGCAGGAAAAGGGGTCGCGAGCAGTACTTC	CASRKRGREQYF
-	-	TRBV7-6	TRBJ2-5	TGTGCCTGGAGCGGGTTAGAGACCCAGTACTTC	CAWSGLETQYF
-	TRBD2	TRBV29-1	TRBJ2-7	TGCAGCGTGGGGGGACTAGCGGGAGGGGACGAGCAGCACTTC	CSVGGLAGGDEQHF
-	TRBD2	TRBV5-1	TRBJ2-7	TGCGCCAGCAGCAGCGGGAGGCCCGGTAGCGAGCAGTACTTC	CASSSGRPGSEQYF
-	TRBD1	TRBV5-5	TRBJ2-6	TGTGCCAGCAGTTATGACAGGGTGGGGGCCAACGTCCTGACTTTC	CASSYDRVGANVLTF
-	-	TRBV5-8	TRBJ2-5	TGTGCCAGCAGCTTCCGGACCCATCAAGAGACCCAGTACTTC	CASSFRTHQETQYF
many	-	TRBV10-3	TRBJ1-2	TGTGCCATCAGCGGGACGGGTAACTATGGCTACACCTTC	CAISGTGNYGYTF
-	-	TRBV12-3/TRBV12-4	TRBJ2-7	TGTGCCAGCAGTTTAGCGCCAGGGGCCCCAAGCTCCTACGAGCAGTACTTC	CASSLAPGAPSSYEQYF
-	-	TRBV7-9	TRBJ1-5	TGCGCCAGCAGCTTAGAACCAGGGGAAGGCAATCAGCCCCAGCATTTT	CASSLEPGEGNQPQHF
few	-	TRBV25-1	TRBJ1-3	TGTGCCAGCAGTGATCGGGGAACGAGCTCTGGAAACACCATATATTTT	CASSDRGTSSGNTIYF
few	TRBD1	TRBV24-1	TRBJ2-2	TGTGCCACCAGTGATTTGGTAGGACAGGGAACAAAAGAAAACACCGGGGAGCTGTTTTTT	CATSDLVGQGTKENTGELFF
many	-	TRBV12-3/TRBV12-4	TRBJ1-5	TGTGCCAGCAGTATTATACAGAGGCAGCCCCAGCATTTT	CASSIIQRQPQHF
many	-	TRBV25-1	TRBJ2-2	TGTGCCAGCGGGCACGGAAACACCGGGGAGCTGTTTTTT	CASGHGNTGELFF
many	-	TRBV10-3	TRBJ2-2	TGTGCCATCAGTGGGGGGGACGCGAACACCGGGGAGCTGTTTTTT	CAISGGDANTGELFF
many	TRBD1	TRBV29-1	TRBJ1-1	TGCAGCTCCAAACAGGGGGCGAGCACTGAAGCTTTCTTT	CSSKQGASTEAFF
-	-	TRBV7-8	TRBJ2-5	TGTGCCAGCAGCTTCCTGGACCGAGCGGAGACCCAGTACTTC	CASSFLDRAETQYF
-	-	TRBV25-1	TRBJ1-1	TGTGCCAGCAGTGGAATGACAGCAAACACTGAAGCTTTCTTT	CASSGMTANTEAFF
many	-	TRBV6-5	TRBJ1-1	TGTGCCAGCAGTTACTTATCGACGGAGGCTGAAGCTTTCTTT	CASSYLSTEAEAFF
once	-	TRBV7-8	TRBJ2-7	TGTGCCAGCAGCTTAAGTCGGATCCTGGAGGATACCTACGAGCATTACTTC	CASSLSRILEDTYEHYF
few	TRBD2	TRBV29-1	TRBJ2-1	TGCAGCGTTGAAGGGTTGTTAGCGGGAGGTTGGTACAATGAGCAGTTCTTC	CSVEGLLAGGWYNEQFF
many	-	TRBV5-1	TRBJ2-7	TGCGCCAGCAGCGTCGGGACACCTTACGAGCAGTACTTC	CASSVGTPYEQYF
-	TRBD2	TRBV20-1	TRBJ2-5	TGCAGTGCTAGACTAGCGGGAGTGGGAGAGACCCAGTACTTC	CSARLAGVGETQYF
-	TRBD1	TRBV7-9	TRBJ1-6	TGTGCCAGCAGCCGACAGGGATTTAATTCACCCCTCCACTTT	CASSRQGFNSPLHF
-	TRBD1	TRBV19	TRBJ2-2	TGTGCCAGTAGCAGACAGGGGGCGCCCGGGGAGCTGTTTTTT	CASSRQGAPGELFF
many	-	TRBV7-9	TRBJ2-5	TGTGCCAGCAGCCCCGCAACAGAGACCCAGTACTTC	CASSPATETQYF
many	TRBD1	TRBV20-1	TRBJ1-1	TGCAGTGCTAGAGATGCGGTCGGACACTCTGCAGGGGGGAAAGCTTTCTTT	CSARDAVGHSAGGKAFF
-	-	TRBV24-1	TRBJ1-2	TGTGCTAGGGCAGGGACCAACTATGGCTACACCTTC	CARAGTNYGYTF
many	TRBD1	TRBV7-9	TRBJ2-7	TGTGCCAGCAGCTTCCTTTCCGGGACAGGGTACTACGAGCAGTACTTC	CASSFLSGTGYYEQYF
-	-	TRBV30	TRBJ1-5	TGTGCCTGGAGTGTTGGGGCAGCAAGCAATCAGCCCCAGCATTTT	CAWSVGAASNQPQHF
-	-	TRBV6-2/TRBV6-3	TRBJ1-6	TGTGCCAGCAGTTATATACGTCTATATAATTCACCCCTCCACTTT	CASSYIRLYNSPLHF
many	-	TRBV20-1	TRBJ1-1	TGCAGTGCTCTCCTGCCCCCGGGGCGAGATGAAGCTTTCTTT	CSALLPPGRDEAFF
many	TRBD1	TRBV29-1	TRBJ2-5	TGCAGCGTTGGAGGGCCGGGACAGGGGGACCAGTACTTC	CSVGGPGQGDQYF
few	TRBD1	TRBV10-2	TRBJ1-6	TGCGCCAGCAGTGATCTTACAGGGGGTACTTCACCCCTCCACTTT	CASSDLTGGTSPLHF
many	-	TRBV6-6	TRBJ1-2	TGTGCCAGCAGTTACTCCAGACAGAACTATGGCTACACCTTC	CASSYSRQNYGYTF
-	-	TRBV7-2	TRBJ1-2	TGTGCCAGCAGCCAAGGACAGATGTATGGCTACACCTTC	CASSQGQMYGYTF
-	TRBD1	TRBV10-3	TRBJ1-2	TGTGCCAGCGGGACAGGGTTTGATGGCTACACCTTC	CASGTGFDGYTF
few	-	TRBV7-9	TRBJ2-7	TGTGCCAGCAGCTCAAGACGGGGCAGGGGAAGGTACGAGCAGTACTTC	CASSSRRGRGRYEQYF
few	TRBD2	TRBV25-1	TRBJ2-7	TGTGCCAGCAGTCTAAGACTAGCGGGGGTCCACGAGCAGTACTTC	CASSLRLAGVHEQYF